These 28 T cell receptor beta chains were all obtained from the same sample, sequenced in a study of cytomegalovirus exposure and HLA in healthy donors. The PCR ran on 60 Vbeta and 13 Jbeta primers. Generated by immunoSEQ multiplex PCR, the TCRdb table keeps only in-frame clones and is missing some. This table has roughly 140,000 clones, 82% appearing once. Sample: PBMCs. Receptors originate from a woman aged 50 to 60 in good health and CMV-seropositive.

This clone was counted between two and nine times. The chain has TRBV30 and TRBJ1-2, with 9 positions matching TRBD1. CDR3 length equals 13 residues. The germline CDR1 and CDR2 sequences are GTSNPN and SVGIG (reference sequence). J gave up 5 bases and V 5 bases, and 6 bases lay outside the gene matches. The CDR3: CAWLEGQGYGYTF. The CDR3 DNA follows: TGTGCCTGGCTGGAAGGACAGGGGTATGGCTACACCTTC.

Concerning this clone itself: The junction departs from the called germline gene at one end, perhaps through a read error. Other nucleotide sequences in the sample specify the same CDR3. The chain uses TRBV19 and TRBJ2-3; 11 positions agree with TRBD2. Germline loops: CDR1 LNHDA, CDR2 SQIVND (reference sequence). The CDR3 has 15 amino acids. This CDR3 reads CASSITSGGTDTQYF. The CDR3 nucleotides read TGTGCCAGTAGTATCACTAGCGGGGGCACCGATACGCAGTATTTT.

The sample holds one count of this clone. CDR3 amino acids: CASSKPGHPRASEQYF. The CDR3 DNA reads TGTGCCAGCAGCAAACCTGGGCACCCGAGGGCCTCCGAGCAGTACTTC. The V gene is TRBV21-1, the J gene TRBJ2-7; the tabulated D call, TRBD2, remains unverified against the DNA. TRBV21-1 is deemed a pseudogene. The CDR3 runs 16 residues.

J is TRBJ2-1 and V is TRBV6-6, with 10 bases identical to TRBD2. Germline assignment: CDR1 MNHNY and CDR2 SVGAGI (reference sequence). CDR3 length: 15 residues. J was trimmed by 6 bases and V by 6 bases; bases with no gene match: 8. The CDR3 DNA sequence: TGTGCCAGCAGCGCCACTAGCGGGGTTCTCAATGAGCAGTTCTTC. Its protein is CASSATSGVLNEQFF.

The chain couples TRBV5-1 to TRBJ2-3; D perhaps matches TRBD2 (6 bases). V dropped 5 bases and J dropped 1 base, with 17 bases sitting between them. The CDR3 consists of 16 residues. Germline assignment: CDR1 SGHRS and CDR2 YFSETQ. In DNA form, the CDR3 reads TGCGCCAGCAGGGAAAGCGGTTCGGGGGGCACAGATACGCAGTATTTT. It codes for CASRESGSGGTDTQYF. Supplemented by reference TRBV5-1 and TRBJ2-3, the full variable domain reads KAGVTQTPRYLIKTRGQQVTLSCSPISGHRSVSWYQQTPGQGLQFLFEYFSETQRNKGNFPGRFSGRQFSNSRSEMNVSTLELGDSALYLCASRESGSGGTDTQYFGPGTRLTVL.

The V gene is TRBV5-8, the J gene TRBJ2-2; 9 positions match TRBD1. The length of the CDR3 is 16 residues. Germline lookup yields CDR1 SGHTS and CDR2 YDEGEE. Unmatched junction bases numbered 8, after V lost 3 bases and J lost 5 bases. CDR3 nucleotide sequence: TGTGCCAGCAGCTCGACAGGGGGACTTCCAACCGGGGAGCTGTTTTTT. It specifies CASSSTGGLPTGELFF.

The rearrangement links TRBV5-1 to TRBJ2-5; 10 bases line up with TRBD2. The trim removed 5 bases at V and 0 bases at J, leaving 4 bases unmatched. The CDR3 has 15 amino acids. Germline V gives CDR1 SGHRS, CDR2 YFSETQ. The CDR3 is CASRTSGVYQETQYF. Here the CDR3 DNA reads TGCGCCAGCAGAACTAGCGGGGTATACCAAGAGACCCAGTACTTC.

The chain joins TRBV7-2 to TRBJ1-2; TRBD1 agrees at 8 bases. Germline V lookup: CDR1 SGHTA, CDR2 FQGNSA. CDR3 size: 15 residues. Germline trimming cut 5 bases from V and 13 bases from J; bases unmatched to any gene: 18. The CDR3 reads CASSPGPWTGKECTF. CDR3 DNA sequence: TGTGCCAGCAGCCCAGGGCCTTGGACAGGGAAGGAGTGCACCTTC.

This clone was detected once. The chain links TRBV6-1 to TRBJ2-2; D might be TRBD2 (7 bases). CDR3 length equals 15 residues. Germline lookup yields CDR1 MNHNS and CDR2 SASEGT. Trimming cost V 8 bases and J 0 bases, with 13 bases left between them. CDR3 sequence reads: CASGGGRANTGELFF. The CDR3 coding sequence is TGTGCCAGCGGAGGGGGGAGGGCGAACACCGGGGAGCTGTTTTTT.

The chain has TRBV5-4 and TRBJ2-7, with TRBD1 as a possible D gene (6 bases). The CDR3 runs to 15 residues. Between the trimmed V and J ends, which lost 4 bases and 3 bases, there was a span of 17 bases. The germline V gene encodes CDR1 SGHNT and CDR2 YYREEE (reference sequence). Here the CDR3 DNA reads TGTGCCAGCAGCACCAACAGGGTTGGTGACTACGAGCAGTACTTC. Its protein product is CASSTNRVGDYEQYF.

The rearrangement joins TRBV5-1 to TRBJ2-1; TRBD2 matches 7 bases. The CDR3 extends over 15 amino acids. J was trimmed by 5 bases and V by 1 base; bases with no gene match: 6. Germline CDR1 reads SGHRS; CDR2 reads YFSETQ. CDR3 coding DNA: TGCGCCAGCAGCTTGTGGCCGGGGAGGGACAATGAGCAGTTCTTC. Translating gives CASSLWPGRDNEQFF.

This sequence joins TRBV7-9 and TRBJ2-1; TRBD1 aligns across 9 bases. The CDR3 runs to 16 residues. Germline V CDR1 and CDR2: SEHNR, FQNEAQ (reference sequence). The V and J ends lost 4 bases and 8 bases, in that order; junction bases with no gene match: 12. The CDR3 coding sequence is TGTGCCAGCAGCTACAAACCGGGACAGGGTGGACATGAGCAGTTCTTC. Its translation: CASSYKPGQGGHEQFF.

The CDR3 region has the DNA TGTGCCAGCAGGGGGCAGTGGAACCAGCCCCAGCATTTT. Its translation is CASRGQWNQPQHF. This chain connects TRBV6-1 to TRBJ1-5, with D perhaps matching TRBD1 (5 bases). V lost 6 bases, J lost 7 bases, and 13 bases lay in between. Germline CDR1 reads MNHNS; CDR2 reads SASEGT. This CDR3 spans 13 amino acids.

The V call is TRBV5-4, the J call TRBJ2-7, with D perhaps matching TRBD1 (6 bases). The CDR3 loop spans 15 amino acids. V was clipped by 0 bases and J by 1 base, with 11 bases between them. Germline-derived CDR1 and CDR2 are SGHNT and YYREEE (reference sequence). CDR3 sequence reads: CASSLVGGSSYEQYF. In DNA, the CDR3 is TGTGCCAGCAGCTTGGTAGGGGGATCTTCCTACGAGCAGTACTTC. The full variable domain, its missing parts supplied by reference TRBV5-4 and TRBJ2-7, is ETGVTQSPTHLIKTRGQQVTLRCSSQSGHNTVSWYQQALGQGPQFIFQYYREEENGRGNFPPRFSGLQFPNYSSELNVNALELDDSALYLCASSLVGGSSYEQYFGPGTRLTVT.

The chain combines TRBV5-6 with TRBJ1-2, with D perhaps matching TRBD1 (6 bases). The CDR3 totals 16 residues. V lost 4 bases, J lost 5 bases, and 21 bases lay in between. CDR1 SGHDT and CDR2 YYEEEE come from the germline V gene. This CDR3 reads CASSPAVGTLIYGYTF. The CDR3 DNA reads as TGTGCCAGCAGCCCTGCCGTAGGGACATTGATTTATGGCTACACCTTC.

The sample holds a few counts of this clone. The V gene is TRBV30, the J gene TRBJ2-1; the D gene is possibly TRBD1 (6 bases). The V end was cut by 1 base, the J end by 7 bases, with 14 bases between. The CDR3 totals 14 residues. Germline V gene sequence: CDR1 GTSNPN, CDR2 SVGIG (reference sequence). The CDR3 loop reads CAWSEQGIINEQFF. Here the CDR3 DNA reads TGTGCCTGGAGTGAACAGGGCATAATAAATGAGCAGTTCTTC.

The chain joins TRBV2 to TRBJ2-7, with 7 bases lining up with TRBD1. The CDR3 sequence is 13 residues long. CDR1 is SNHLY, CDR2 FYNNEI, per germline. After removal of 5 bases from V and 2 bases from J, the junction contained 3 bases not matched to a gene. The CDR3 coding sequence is TGTGCCAGCAGTACGGGACAGCCCTACGAGCAGTACTTC. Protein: CASSTGQPYEQYF.

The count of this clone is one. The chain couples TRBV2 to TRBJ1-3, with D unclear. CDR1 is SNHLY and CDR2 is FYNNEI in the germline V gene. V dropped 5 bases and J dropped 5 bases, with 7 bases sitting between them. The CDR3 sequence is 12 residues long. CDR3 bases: TGTGCCAGCAGTCCAGTCAGAAACACCATATATTTT. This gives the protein CASSPVRNTIYF.

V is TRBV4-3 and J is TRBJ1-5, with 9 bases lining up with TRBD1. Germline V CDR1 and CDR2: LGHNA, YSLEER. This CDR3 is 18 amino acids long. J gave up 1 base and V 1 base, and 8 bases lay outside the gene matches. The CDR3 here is CASSQAYRGLGSNQPQHF. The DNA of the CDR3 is TGCGCCAGCAGCCAAGCCTACAGGGGGCTGGGGAGCAATCAGCCCCAGCATTTT.

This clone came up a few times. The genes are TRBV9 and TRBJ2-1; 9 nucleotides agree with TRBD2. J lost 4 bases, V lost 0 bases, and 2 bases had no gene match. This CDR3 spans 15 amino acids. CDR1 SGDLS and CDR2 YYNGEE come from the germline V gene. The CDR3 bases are TGTGCCAGCAGCGTAGGCGGGGGGGCTTACAATGAGCAGTTCTTC. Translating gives CASSVGGGAYNEQFF.

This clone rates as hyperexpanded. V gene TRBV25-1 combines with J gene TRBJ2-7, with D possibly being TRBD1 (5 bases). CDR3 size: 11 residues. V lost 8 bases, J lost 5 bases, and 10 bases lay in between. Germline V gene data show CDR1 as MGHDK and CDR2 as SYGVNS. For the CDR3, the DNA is TGTGCCAGCGCGCAGGGCGACGAGCAGTACTTC. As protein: CASAQGDEQYF.

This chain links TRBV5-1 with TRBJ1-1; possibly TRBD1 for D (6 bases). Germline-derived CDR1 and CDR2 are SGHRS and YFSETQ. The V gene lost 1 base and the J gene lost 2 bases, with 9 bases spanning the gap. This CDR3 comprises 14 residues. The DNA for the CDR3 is TGCGCCAGCAGCTTGTTAGGGGGAAACACTGAAGCTTTCTTT. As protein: CASSLLGGNTEAFF.

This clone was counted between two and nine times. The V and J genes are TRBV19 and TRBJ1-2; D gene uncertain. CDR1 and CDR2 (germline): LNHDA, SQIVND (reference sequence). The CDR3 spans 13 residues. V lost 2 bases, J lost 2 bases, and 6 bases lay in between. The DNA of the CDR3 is TGTGCCAGTAGTATACTAGGAAACTATGGCTACACCTTC. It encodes CASSILGNYGYTF.

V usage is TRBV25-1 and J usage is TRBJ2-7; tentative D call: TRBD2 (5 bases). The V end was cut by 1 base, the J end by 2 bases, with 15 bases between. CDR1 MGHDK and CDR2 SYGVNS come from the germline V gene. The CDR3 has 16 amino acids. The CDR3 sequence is CASSESGSRDPYEQYF. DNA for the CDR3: TGTGCCAGCAGTGAATCGGGGAGTAGAGACCCCTACGAGCAGTACTTC.

The CDR3 reads CASSPAGTGTTEAFF. The CDR3 DNA follows: TGTGCCAGCAGTCCAGCCGGGACAGGGACCACTGAAGCTTTCTTT. The chain combines TRBV7-9 with TRBJ1-1; TRBD1 matches 9 bases. This CDR3 comprises 15 residues. Looked up from germline, CDR1 is SEHNR and CDR2 is FQNEAQ (reference sequence). Trimming removed 6 bases from V and 4 bases from J; junction bases left unmatched: 9.

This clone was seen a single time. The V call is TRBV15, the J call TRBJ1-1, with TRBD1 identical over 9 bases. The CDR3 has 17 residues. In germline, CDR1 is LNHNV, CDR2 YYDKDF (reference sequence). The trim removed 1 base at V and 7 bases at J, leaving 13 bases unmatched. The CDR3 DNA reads TGTGCCACCAGCAGAGCCCAGAACAGGGGGCCCTGGGTTGAAGCTTTCTTT. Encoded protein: CATSRAQNRGPWVEAFF. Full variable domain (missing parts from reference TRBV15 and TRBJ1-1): DAMVIQNPRYQVTQFGKPVTLSCSQTLNHNVMYWYQQKSSQAPKLLFHYYDKDFNNEADTPDNFQSRRPNTSFCFLDIRSPGLGDTAMYLCATSRAQNRGPWVEAFFGQGTRLTVV.

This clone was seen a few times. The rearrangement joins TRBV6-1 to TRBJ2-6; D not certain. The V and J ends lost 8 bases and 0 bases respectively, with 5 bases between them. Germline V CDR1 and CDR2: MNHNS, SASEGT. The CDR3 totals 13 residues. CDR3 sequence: CASENSGANVLTF. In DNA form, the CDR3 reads TGTGCCAGCGAGAACTCTGGGGCCAACGTCCTGACTTTC.

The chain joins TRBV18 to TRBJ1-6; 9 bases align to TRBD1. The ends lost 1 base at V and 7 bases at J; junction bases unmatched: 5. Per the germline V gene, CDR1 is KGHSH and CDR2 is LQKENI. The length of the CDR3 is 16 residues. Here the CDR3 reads CASSPLWDRENSPLHF. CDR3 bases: TGTGCCAGCTCACCACTATGGGACAGGGAGAATTCACCCCTCCACTTT.